The rows below give T cell receptor beta chains drawn from one sample of a study of blood T cell repertoires in COVID-19. Clones were read by immunoSEQ multiplex PCR, and TCRdb kept only the in-frame ones, dropping some. The sample lists some 220,000 clones; approximately 84% were seen once. The sample taken for sequencing was peripheral blood. The receptors shown here come from a man aged 50 or older with acute or convalescent COVID-19. Both conserved end residues are part of each CDR3. A D gene is named only where the DNA matches it firmly. Clone size is given for some rows only: seen once, a few or many times, or a class if the clone is expanded.

D: NA; size: NA; V: TRBV27; J: TRBJ2-7; DNA: TGTGCCAGCAGTTTCCGGCAGGTTGACTACGAGCAGTACTTC; CDR3: CASSFRQVDYEQYF
D: NA; size: NA; V: TRBV19; J: TRBJ1-3; DNA: TGTGCCAGTAGGTCCGGGAGCTCTGGAAACACCATATATTTT; CDR3: CASRSGSSGNTIYF
D: TRBD1; size: NA; V: TRBV6-5; J: TRBJ2-1; DNA: TGTGCCAGCAGCAGACAGGGATGGGTAAATGAGCAGTTCTTC; CDR3: CASSRQGWVNEQFF
D: NA; size: NA; V: TRBV3-1/TRBV3-2; J: TRBJ2-7; DNA: TGTGCCAGCAGCCGTGAGCCCCTTCAGCAGTACTTC; CDR3: CASSREPLQQYF
D: NA; size: NA; V: TRBV6-5; J: TRBJ2-2; DNA: TGTGCCAGCAGTTACACGGGCACCGGGGAGCTGTTTTTT; CDR3: CASSYTGTGELFF
D: TRBD1; size: once; V: TRBV6-5; J: TRBJ1-5; DNA: TGTGCCAGTTGGGCAGGGGGCGTAGAAAAGCCCCAGCATTTT; CDR3: CASWAGGVEKPQHF
D: TRBD2; size: NA; V: TRBV6-5; J: TRBJ2-1; DNA: TGTGCCAGCCGATTTAGCGGGGGGCCTAATGAGCAGTTCTTC; CDR3: CASRFSGGPNEQFF
D: TRBD1; size: once; V: TRBV28; J: TRBJ2-5; DNA: TGTGCCAGCAGTTTGTACGGGCCCAGGGGGGAGACCCAGTACTTC; CDR3: CASSLYGPRGETQYF
D: TRBD2; size: NA; V: TRBV5-6; J: TRBJ2-3; DNA: TGTGCCAGCAGCTTGGACAGAACTAGCGTAGATACGCAGTATTTT; CDR3: CASSLDRTSVDTQYF
D: TRBD2; size: once; V: TRBV3-1/TRBV3-2; J: TRBJ2-7; DNA: TGTGCCAGCAGCCTGGGACTAGCGGGATACGAGCAGTACTTC; CDR3: CASSLGLAGYEQYF
D: TRBD1; size: NA; V: TRBV5-6; J: TRBJ2-2; DNA: TGTGCCAGCAGCTTGACAACAGGGGTCGCCCAGCCCCGGGAGCTGTTTTTT; CDR3: CASSLTTGVAQPRELFF
D: NA; size: few; V: TRBV18; J: TRBJ2-7; DNA: TGTGCCAGCTCAACGCGGACAGTAGACGCGGCCTACGAGCAGTACTTC; CDR3: CASSTRTVDAAYEQYF
D: NA; size: NA; V: TRBV4-1; J: TRBJ1-2; DNA: TGCGCCAGCAGCCAATTGAGCGGAGGGTTAAAATATGGCTACACCTTC; CDR3: CASSQLSGGLKYGYTF
D: NA; size: NA; V: TRBV14; J: TRBJ2-1; DNA: TGTGCCAGCAGCTTCAGGGGGAGGTATGAGCAGTTCTTC; CDR3: CASSFRGRYEQFF
D: TRBD2; size: NA; V: TRBV11-2; J: TRBJ2-1; DNA: TGTGCCAGTTCGACATCTAGCGGGATGCCGAATGAGCAGTTCTTC; CDR3: CASSTSSGMPNEQFF
D: NA; size: NA; V: TRBV5-6; J: TRBJ1-1; DNA: TGTGCCAGCAGCCGCGACGGGAAAGTAAACACTGAAGCTTTCTTT; CDR3: CASSRDGKVNTEAFF
D: TRBD1; size: NA; V: TRBV12-5; J: TRBJ1-5; DNA: TGTGCTAGTGGTTACAGGGGGAATCAGCCCCAGCATTTT; CDR3: CASGYRGNQPQHF
D: NA; size: NA; V: TRBV1; J: TRBJ1-4; DNA: TGCACCACAGAAAAACTGTTTTTT; CDR3: CTTEKLFF
D: TRBD1; size: NA; V: TRBV9; J: TRBJ1-5; DNA: TGTGCCAGCAGCGTAGCTCCGGCAGGGGGCCAGCCCCAGCATTTT; CDR3: CASSVAPAGGQPQHF
D: TRBD1; size: NA; V: TRBV7-3; J: TRBJ1-1; DNA: TGTGCCAGCAGCTCCGACAGGGGTGCAGCTTTCTTT; CDR3: CASSSDRGAAFF
D: NA; size: NA; V: TRBV11-3; J: TRBJ2-7; DNA: TGTGCCAGCAGCCTTCTAAAGAAAATTTTCGAACAGGGTCCCTACGAGCAGTACTTC; CDR3: CASSLLKKIFEQGPYEQYF
D: NA; size: NA; V: TRBV5-1; J: TRBJ2-3; DNA: TGCGCCAGCAGACAAGGGACACAAGATACGCAGTATTTT; CDR3: CASRQGTQDTQYF
D: TRBD1; size: NA; V: TRBV20-1; J: TRBJ1-2; DNA: TGCAGTGCTACGAGACAGGGGGGCTACACCTTC; CDR3: CSATRQGGYTF
D: NA; size: NA; V: TRBV3-1/TRBV3-2; J: TRBJ1-1; DNA: TGTGCCAGCAGCCAAAGGGGAGGGGAAGCTGAAGCTTTCTTT; CDR3: CASSQRGGEAEAFF
D: NA; size: NA; V: TRBV7-3; J: TRBJ1-1; DNA: TGTGCCAGCAGCTTGCTAGGGCGGGGCGCTGAAGCTTTCTTT; CDR3: CASSLLGRGAEAFF
D: NA; size: few; V: TRBV3-1/TRBV3-2; J: TRBJ1-5; DNA: TGTGCCAGCAGCCCGAGGGGGAATCAGCCCCAGCATTTT; CDR3: CASSPRGNQPQHF
D: NA; size: NA; V: TRBV27; J: TRBJ1-5; DNA: TGTGCCAGCAGTCCCACTCCCGCAGGGGACCAGCCCCAGCATTTT; CDR3: CASSPTPAGDQPQHF
D: TRBD1; size: NA; V: TRBV28; J: TRBJ1-4; DNA: TGTGCCAGCAGTTTAGCAGGGGGCGCTGAAAAACTGTTTTTT; CDR3: CASSLAGGAEKLFF
D: NA; size: NA; V: TRBV21-1; J: TRBJ2-7; DNA: TGTGCCAGCAGCAAAATCGAGGGATCGGGCCCCGAGCGGGACGTAGGCGAGCAGTACTTC; CDR3: CASSKIEGSGPERDVGEQYF
D: NA; size: NA; V: TRBV2; J: TRBJ2-5; DNA: TGTGCCAGCACCGATATTAGGGGTGGCTCGGAGACCCAGTACTTC; CDR3: CASTDIRGGSETQYF
D: NA; size: NA; V: TRBV9; J: TRBJ2-3; DNA: TGTGCCAGCAGCGTAGGGTACAGTACTAGCACAGATACGCAGTATTTT; CDR3: CASSVGYSTSTDTQYF
D: NA; size: NA; V: TRBV7-9; J: TRBJ2-7; DNA: TGTGCCAGCAGCTTAGCCGGTGCCGGGGGCGAGCAGTACTTC; CDR3: CASSLAGAGGEQYF
D: NA; size: once; V: TRBV7-9; J: TRBJ1-4; DNA: TGTGCCAGCAGCTTAAACCCAGCGGCTAATGAAAAACTGTTTTTT; CDR3: CASSLNPAANEKLFF
D: TRBD1; size: NA; V: TRBV30; J: TRBJ2-3; DNA: TGTGCCTGGACCTACCCACCTGCCGGACAGGGATATCCAGATACGCAGTATTTT; CDR3: CAWTYPPAGQGYPDTQYF
D: NA; size: once; V: TRBV7-3; J: TRBJ2-1; DNA: TGTGCCAGCAGCTTCAGGGGACCCCCGTCCTACAATGAGCAGTTCTTC; CDR3: CASSFRGPPSYNEQFF
D: NA; size: NA; V: TRBV2; J: TRBJ1-6; DNA: TGTGCCATCTCGACAGGCGAAAATTCACCCCTCCACTTT; CDR3: CAISTGENSPLHF
D: NA; size: NA; V: TRBV4-1; J: TRBJ2-5; DNA: TGCGCCAGCAGCCAAGTAGGGACACTCCAAGAGACCCAGTACTTC; CDR3: CASSQVGTLQETQYF
D: NA; size: NA; V: TRBV7-3; J: TRBJ1-1; DNA: TGTGCCAGCAGCTTAAGTCGGAACACTGAAGCTTTCTTT; CDR3: CASSLSRNTEAFF
D: NA; size: NA; V: TRBV7-2; J: TRBJ2-7; DNA: TGTGCCAGCAGCTTAGCGGCAACCGAGCAGTACTTC; CDR3: CASSLAATEQYF
D: TRBD1; size: NA; V: TRBV6-5; J: TRBJ1-2; DNA: TGTGCCAGCAGTAGGGACAGGGAGCTTAACTATGGCTACACCTTC; CDR3: CASSRDRELNYGYTF